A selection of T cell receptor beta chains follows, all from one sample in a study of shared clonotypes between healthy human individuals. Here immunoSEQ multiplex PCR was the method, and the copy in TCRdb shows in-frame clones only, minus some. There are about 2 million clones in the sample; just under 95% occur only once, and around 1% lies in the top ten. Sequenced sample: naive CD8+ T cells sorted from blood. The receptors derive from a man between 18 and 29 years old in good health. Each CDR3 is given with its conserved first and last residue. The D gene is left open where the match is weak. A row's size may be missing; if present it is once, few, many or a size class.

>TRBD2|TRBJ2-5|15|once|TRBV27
TGTGCCAGCAGTCCGACTAGCGGGACTGGAGAGACCCAGTACTTC
CASSPTSGTGETQYF
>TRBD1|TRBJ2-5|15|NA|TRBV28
TGTGCCAGCAACCGGGACAGGGGTCGGCAAGAGACCCAGTACTTC
CASNRDRGRQETQYF
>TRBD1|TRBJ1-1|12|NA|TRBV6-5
TGTGCCAGCAGTTCTGACAGGGGTGAAGCTTTCTTT
CASSSDRGEAFF
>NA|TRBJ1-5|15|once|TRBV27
TGTGCCAGCAGTGGAAACGGTTATAGCAATCAGCCCCAGCATTTT
CASSGNGYSNQPQHF
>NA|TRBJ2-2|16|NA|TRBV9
TGTGCCAGCTCCGTGGAGGGCGGTGCAAACACCGGGGAGCTGTTTTTT
CASSVEGGANTGELFF
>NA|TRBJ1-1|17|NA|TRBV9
TGTGCCAGCAGCGTAGCCCGATCGGGGGGTTTGAACACTGAAGCTTTCTTT
CASSVARSGGLNTEAFF
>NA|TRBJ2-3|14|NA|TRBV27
TGTGCCAGCAGTTTAGCGTCTAGCACAGATACGCAGTATTTT
CASSLASSTDTQYF
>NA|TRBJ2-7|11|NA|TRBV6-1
TGTGCCAGCAGTAACCCGGGGGAGCAGTACTTC
CASSNPGEQYF
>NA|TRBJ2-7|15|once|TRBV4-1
TGCGCCAGCAGTCTAGGAGAGACTACTCCCTACGAGCAGTACTTC
CASSLGETTPYEQYF
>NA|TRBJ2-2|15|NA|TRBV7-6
TGTGCCAGCAGCCTTTTGCGCTCGGGCACCGGGGAGCTGTTTTTT
CASSLLRSGTGELFF
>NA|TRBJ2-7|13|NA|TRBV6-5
TGTGCCAGCAGTTACTCCCAGGGCTACGAGCAGTACTTC
CASSYSQGYEQYF
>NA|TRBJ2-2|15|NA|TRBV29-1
TGCAGCGTTGAGGAGGGTCAGGTCGGGGCCGGGGAGCTGTTTTTT
CSVEEGQVGAGELFF
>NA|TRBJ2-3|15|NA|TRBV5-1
TGCGCCAGCAGCTTGGAAACGGGACGGGTAGATACGCAGTATTTT
CASSLETGRVDTQYF
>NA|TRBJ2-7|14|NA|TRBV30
TGTGCCTGGGGGGCGGAATTCTCCCAGCCCGAGCAGTACTTC
CAWGAEFSQPEQYF
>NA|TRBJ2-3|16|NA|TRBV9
TGTGCCAGCAGCGTAGTGGGGGCTGGATCCACAGATACGCAGTATTTT
CASSVVGAGSTDTQYF
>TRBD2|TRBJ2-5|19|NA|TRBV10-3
TGTGCCATCAGTGAGTCGGCCTTGGCGGCGGGGGGAGGCCAAGAGACCCAGTACTTC
CAISESALAAGGGQETQYF
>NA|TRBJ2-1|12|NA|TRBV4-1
TGCGCCAGCAGCCCGACTGAGGATGAGCAGTTCTTC
CASSPTEDEQFF
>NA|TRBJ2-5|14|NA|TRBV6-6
TGTGCCAGCAAGGGTAGTAGCGTTCGAGAGACCCAGTACTTC
CASKGSSVRETQYF